This entry describes one TCR beta chain. Its target is not known. The data are from a study of CD8+CD57+ T cells in acquired aplastic anemia. About the study: Quantities of DNA derived from sorted CD4+ and CD8+ cells averaged roughly 3 ug. Study-level results: The same twenty-nine CD8+ CDR3 sequences occurred in patients and in controls.

The CDR3 totals 14 residues. The ends lost 7 bases at V and 5 bases at J; junction bases unmatched: 6. The V gene's germline CDR1 is LNHDA and CDR2 SQIVND (reference sequence). TCR beta VDJ and CDR3 profiles were obtained from a genomic DNA template. TCRdb called the reads again in MiXCR, with one record for every CDR3 protein. Here the sample spans some 170,000 distinct CDR3 sequences, roughly 63% being singletons. Patients picked for sequencing had shown CD8+CD57+ cell expansion detected by flow cytometry. Severe acquired aplastic anemia was diagnosed in all patients. By the time of blood sampling, patients had still received no therapy.

This chain connects TRBV19 to TRBJ2-1, with 9 bases fitting TRBD2. Sequencing was done on a sample of sorted CD4+, CD8+, or CD8+CD57+ T cells (not recorded which) from PBMCs. The sequence was obtained from a human donor with aplastic anemia. In DNA form, the CDR3 reads TGTGCCAGTACCCAGCGGGGGGCAAACAATGAGCAGTTCTTC. Its protein is CASTQRGANNEQFF.